These 13 T cell receptor beta chains came from one sample sequenced in a study of Graves' ophthalmopathy and Graves' hyperthyroidism. For repertoire sequencing, the TCR beta CDR3 regions were amplified from RNA transcripts. RT-PCR was first run with HTBI primers, then multiplex PCR in a second round. Via MiXCR, TCRdb re-called the multiplex PCR reads, giving one row per CDR3 protein. The sample holds hundreds of thousands of distinct CDR3 sequences, 40% seen once. The sequenced material came from peripheral blood. These receptors came from an adult man with Graves' ophthalmopathy.

This clonotype was counted a few times. The chain combines TRBV20-1 with TRBJ2-5; TRBD2 agrees at 8 bases. With 5 bases clipped from V and 3 bases from J, the junction kept 5 bases outside the gene matches. The CDR3 totals 13 residues. CDR1 DFQATT and CDR2 SNEGSKA come from the germline V gene (reference sequence). CDR3 protein: CSASTSGEETQYF. In DNA, the CDR3 is TGCAGTGCTTCAACTAGCGGAGAAGAGACCCAGTACTTC.

This clonotype came up a few times. The V call is TRBV5-1, the J call TRBJ1-3, with D unclear. CDR3 length: 15 residues. Trimming pared 0 bases from V and 2 bases from J, leaving 9 bases between. In germline, CDR1 is SGHRS, CDR2 YFSETQ. Here the CDR3 DNA reads TGCGCCAGCAGCTTGGAGGGCCACCCTGGAAACACCATATATTTT. Translation gives CASSLEGHPGNTIYF.

This clonotype was seen once. The J gene is TRBJ2-5, the V gene TRBV28; 12 positions agree with TRBD2. J lost 4 bases, V lost 7 bases, and 10 bases had no gene match. CDR1 and CDR2 from the germline V gene are MDHEN and SYDVKM. The CDR3 sequence is 16 residues long. The DNA of the CDR3 is TGTGCCAGCAACATAGGGCTAGCGGGAGGGCCAGAGACCCAGTACTTC. This codes for CASNIGLAGGPETQYF.

The chain employs TRBV13 and TRBJ2-7; TRBD1 or TRBD2 may be the D gene (5 bases each). The CDR3 length is 15 residues. The germline V gene encodes CDR1 PRHDT and CDR2 FYEKMQ (reference sequence). V was shortened by 5 bases and J by 3 bases, with 17 bases between the two germline ends. In nucleotides, the CDR3 is TGTGCCAGCAGCCCACCGGGACGCGACAGCTACGAGCAGTACTTC. Protein: CASSPPGRDSYEQYF.

The chain links TRBV7-9 to TRBJ2-2; no firm D call. V was shortened by 3 bases and J by 7 bases, with 9 bases between the two germline ends. This CDR3 is built from 13 residues. Germline V gives CDR1 SEHNR, CDR2 FQNEAQ (reference sequence). CDR3: CASSLVFGGELFF. The CDR3 region has the DNA TGTGCCAGCAGCTTGGTTTTTGGCGGGGAGCTGTTTTTT.

This clonotype was observed many times. The chain has TRBV12-3 or TRBV12-4 and TRBJ1-2; TRBD1 matches 8 bases. The V gene end was trimmed by 6 bases and the J gene end by 8 bases; junction bases not matched to a gene: 14. The CDR3 loop spans 15 amino acids. The CDR3 bases are TGTGCCAGCAGGAACGACGGGACAGGTCGAAGAGGCTACACCTTC. It codes for CASRNDGTGRRGYTF.

This clonotype turned up a few times. The CDR3 loop reads CASSESVGRDYEQYF. Written as DNA, the CDR3 is TGTGCCAGCAGTGAATCTGTCGGCAGGGACTACGAGCAGTACTTC. V and J are TRBV2 and TRBJ2-7; TRBD1 is a possible D gene (5 bases). Germline V gives CDR1 SNHLY, CDR2 FYNNEI. Trimming left V 2 bases short and J 3 bases short, with 14 bases between. The CDR3 is made up of 15 amino acids.

The V and J genes are TRBV6-2 or TRBV6-3 and TRBJ2-7; 16 bases line up with TRBD2. Germline assignment: CDR1 MNHEY and CDR2 SVGEGT. V lost 4 bases and J lost 7; bases outside the gene matches: 4. This CDR3 contains 15 residues. The CDR3 DNA follows: TGTGCCAGCAGTTGGGGACTAGCGGGAGGGCCGGAGCAGTACTTC. Translating it yields CASSWGLAGGPEQYF.

This clonotype was seen a few times. V usage is TRBV24-1 and J usage is TRBJ1-5; possibly TRBD1 for D (6 bases). V gave up 11 bases and J gave up 5 bases, with 24 bases separating them. CDR3 length: 16 amino acids. The germline gives CDR1 KGHDR, CDR2 SFDVKD. CDR3 nucleotides: TGTGCCAGCAGCCCCGGGGCCAGGGGTCTACATCAGCCCCAGCATTTT. Amino acids: CASSPGARGLHQPQHF.

V is TRBV7-9 and J is TRBJ2-2, with 14 positions matching TRBD2. V trimming: 9 bases; J trimming: 6 bases; junction bases outside the gene matches: 9. The CDR3 has 16 amino acids. CDR1 is SEHNR, CDR2 FQNEAQ, per germline (reference sequence). CDR3 DNA sequence: TGTGCCAGTAGTATGGGACTAGCGGGAGTATCCGGGGAGCTGTTTTTT. Amino acids: CASSMGLAGVSGELFF.

This chain uses TRBV20-1 with TRBJ2-5, with D possibly being TRBD2 (6 bases). Per the germline V gene, CDR1 is DFQATT and CDR2 is SNEGSKA (reference sequence). V was pared by 0 bases and J by 7 bases, with 21 bases between. This CDR3 region has 16 residues. The CDR3 nucleotides read TGCAGTGCTAGAGATCCGGGCGGGGCCTCCCCATGGACCCAGTACTTC. Translation gives CSARDPGGASPWTQYF.

The J gene is TRBJ1-1, the V gene TRBV12-3 or TRBV12-4; 10 bases are a match to TRBD1. This CDR3 has 13 amino acids. With 1 base clipped from V and 11 bases from J, the junction kept 4 bases outside the gene matches. CDR3 in amino acids: CASSLGQGAPAFF. The CDR3 bases are TGTGCCAGCAGTTTAGGACAGGGGGCGCCGGCTTTCTTT.

J is TRBJ2-5 and V is TRBV14; possibly TRBD2 for D (6 bases). This CDR3 contains 15 residues. The germline V gene has CDR1 SGHDN and CDR2 FVKESK. V lost 4 bases and J 2 bases, leaving 14 bases between the germline ends. CDR3 amino acids: CASSRRGSGQETQYF. The DNA of the CDR3 is TGTGCCAGCAGCCGACGGGGTAGCGGACAAGAGACCCAGTACTTC.